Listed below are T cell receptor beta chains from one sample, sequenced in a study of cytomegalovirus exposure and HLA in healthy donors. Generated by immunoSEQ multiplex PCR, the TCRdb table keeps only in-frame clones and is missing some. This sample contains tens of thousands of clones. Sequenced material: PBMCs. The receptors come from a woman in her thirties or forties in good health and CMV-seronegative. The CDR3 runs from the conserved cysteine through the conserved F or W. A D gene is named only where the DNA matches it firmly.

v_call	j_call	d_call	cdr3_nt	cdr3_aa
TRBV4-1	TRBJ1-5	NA	TGCGCCAGCAGCCAAGACCCTTCCCCTTATAGCAATCAGCCCCAGCATTTT	CASSQDPSPYSNQPQHF
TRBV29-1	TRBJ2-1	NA	TGCAGCGTACCACGTGGGGGGTACAATGAGCAGTTCTTC	CSVPRGGYNEQFF
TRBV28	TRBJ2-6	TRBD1	TGTGCCAGCAGTTTAAGGAAGGGGGCCCTGACTTTC	CASSLRKGALTF
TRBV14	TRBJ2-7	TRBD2	TGTGCCAGCAGCCAAGAAGGGTGGCGGGAGGGAAGCTACGAGCAGTACTTC	CASSQEGWREGSYEQYF
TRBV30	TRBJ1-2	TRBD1	TGTGCCTGGAGTCCCGGACAGGGGGCGAGAGGCTACACCTTC	CAWSPGQGARGYTF
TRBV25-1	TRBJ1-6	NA	TGTGCCAGCAGTGAAGGGGCAGCATTTTATAATTCACCCCTCCACTTT	CASSEGAAFYNSPLHF
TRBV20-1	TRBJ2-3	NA	TGCAGTGTTGGCCGCACAGATACGCAGTATTTT	CSVGRTDTQYF
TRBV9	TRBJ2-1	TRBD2	TGTGCCAGCAGCGTAGCATATACTAGCGGGAGAAGGGGCAATGAGCAGTTCTTC	CASSVAYTSGRRGNEQFF
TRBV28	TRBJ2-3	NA	TGTGCCAGCATCAATTCTATACTCACAGATACGCAGTATTTT	CASINSILTDTQYF
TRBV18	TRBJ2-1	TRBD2	TGTGCCAGCTCACCGCGGCGGGAGAACGAGCAGTTCTTC	CASSPRRENEQFF
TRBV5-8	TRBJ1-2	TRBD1	TGTGCCAGCAGCTTCGGGGACAGGAAAAGCTATGGCTACACCTTC	CASSFGDRKSYGYTF
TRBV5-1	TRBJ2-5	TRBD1	TGCGCCAGCAGCCTCGACAGGGGAGTGGAGACCCAGTACTTC	CASSLDRGVETQYF
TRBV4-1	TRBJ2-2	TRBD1	TGCGCCAGCAGCCAAGAACTGACAGGGGCCGGGGAGCTGTTTTTT	CASSQELTGAGELFF
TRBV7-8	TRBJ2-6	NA	TGTGCCAGCAGCTCGGGGTGGGTGAGCTCTGGGGCCAACGTCCTGACTTTC	CASSSGWVSSGANVLTF
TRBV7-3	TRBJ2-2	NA	TGTGCCAGCAGCACAAGGGGTGCCGGGGAGCTGTTTTTT	CASSTRGAGELFF
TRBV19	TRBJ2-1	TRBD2	TGTGCCAGTAGTCGCGGGGGGGTTATTACCAATGAGCAGTTCTTC	CASSRGGVITNEQFF
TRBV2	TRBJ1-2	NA	TGTGCCAGCAGTGAACAGGGAAGGGGCTACACCTTC	CASSEQGRGYTF
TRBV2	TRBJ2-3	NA	TGTGCCAGCTCGAGGGCCATCGAGGTCCTCCTAGATACGCAGTATTTT	CASSRAIEVLLDTQYF
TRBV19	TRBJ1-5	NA	TGTGCCAGTACAAAGGGACACCTACTCAATCAGCCCCAGCATTTT	CASTKGHLLNQPQHF
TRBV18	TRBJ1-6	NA	TGTGCCAGCTCACAGCGCGTGGGGCCGGGTAATTCACCCCTCCACTTT	CASSQRVGPGNSPLHF
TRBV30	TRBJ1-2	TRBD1	TGTGCCTGGTACACAGAACGACAGGGAGACTATGGCTACACCTTC	CAWYTERQGDYGYTF
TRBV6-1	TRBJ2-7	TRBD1	TGTGCCAGCAGTGACGATTCCAACAGGGGGCCAACCTACGAGCAGTACTTC	CASSDDSNRGPTYEQYF
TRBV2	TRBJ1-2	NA	TGTGCGACAACCATGGGGGGAGAGCTAGGAGGCTACACCTTC	CATTMGGELGGYTF
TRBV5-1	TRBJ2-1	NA	TGCGCCAGCAGCTTACAGTACTACAATGAGCAGTTCTTC	CASSLQYYNEQFF
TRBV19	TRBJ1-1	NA	TGTGCCAGTAGTATACTAACCGCGAACACTGAAGCTTTCTTT	CASSILTANTEAFF
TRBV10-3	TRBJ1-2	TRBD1	TGTGCCAGCAGGGACAGGGAGGAGCATGGCTACACCTTC	CASRDREEHGYTF
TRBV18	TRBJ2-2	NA	TGTGCCAGCTCACCACCGGGGGGAACCGGGGAGCTGTTTTTT	CASSPPGGTGELFF
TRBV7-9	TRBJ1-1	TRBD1	TGTGCCAGCAGCTGGACGGGACAGATGAACACTGAAGCTTTCTTT	CASSWTGQMNTEAFF
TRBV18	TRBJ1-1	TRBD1	TGTGCCAGCGCCCCCGGGACAGCCAAACCCGAAGCTTTCTTT	CASAPGTAKPEAFF
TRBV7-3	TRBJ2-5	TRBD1	TGTGCCAGCAGCCCAAGGGACAGGTACCAAGAGACCCAGTACTTC	CASSPRDRYQETQYF
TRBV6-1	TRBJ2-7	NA	TGTGCCAGCATGGCAGGGTTGTACGAGCAGTACTTC	CASMAGLYEQYF
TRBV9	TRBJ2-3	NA	TGTGCCAGCAGCGTAGCGGGAAAAACGGGCACAGATACGCAGTATTTT	CASSVAGKTGTDTQYF
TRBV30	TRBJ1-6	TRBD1	TGTGCCTGGAGTACAGGGGGTTATAATTCACCCCTCCACTTT	CAWSTGGYNSPLHF
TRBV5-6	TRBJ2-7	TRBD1	TGTGCCAGCAGCTTGGTGACAGGGGGCACCTACGAGCAGTACTTC	CASSLVTGGTYEQYF
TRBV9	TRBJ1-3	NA	TGTGCCAGCAGCGCCACATCAGGACAGTTGCCAAACACCATATATTTT	CASSATSGQLPNTIYF
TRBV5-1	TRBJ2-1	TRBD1	TGCGCCAGCAGCTTGGGGGGAGAGGGACAGAATGAGCAGTTCTTC	CASSLGGEGQNEQFF
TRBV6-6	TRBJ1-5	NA	TGTGCCAGCAGTTACAGCGGGGGAAGCAATCAGCCCCAGCATTTT	CASSYSGGSNQPQHF
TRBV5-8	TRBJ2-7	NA	TGTGCCAGCAGCTTGGGCCAGGCCGCCGACGAGCAGTACTTC	CASSLGQAADEQYF
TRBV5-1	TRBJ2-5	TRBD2	TGCGCCAGCAGCGCGGGACTAGCGGGACAAGAGACCCAGTACTTC	CASSAGLAGQETQYF
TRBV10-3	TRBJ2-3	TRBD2	TGTGCCATCAGGGCTAGCGGGAGCACAGATACGCAGTATTTT	CAIRASGSTDTQYF
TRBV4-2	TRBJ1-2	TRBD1	TGTGCCAGCAGCCAAGAGAAAGGGGGCCATGGCTACACCTTC	CASSQEKGGHGYTF
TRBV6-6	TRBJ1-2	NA	TGTGCCAGCAGATATGGGGCCGAAATTGGCTACACCTTC	CASRYGAEIGYTF
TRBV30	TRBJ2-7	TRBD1	TGTGCCTGGAGTAACAGGGGTTCCTACGAGCAGTACTTC	CAWSNRGSYEQYF
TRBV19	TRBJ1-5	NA	TGTGCCAGTAGTATCTCCAGGGAGGTCAATCAGCCCCAGCATTTT	CASSISREVNQPQHF
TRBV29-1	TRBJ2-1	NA	TGCAGCGTTGAGGGGACGGACAGCTCCTACAATGAGCAGTTCTTC	CSVEGTDSSYNEQFF